The source of this TCR beta chain is a study of blood T cell repertoires in COVID-19. Study as a whole: The origin of the acute and convalescent COVID-19 samples was the United States, Italy and Spain. PBMCs, B-cell-depleted T cells, or T cells were the source of the cDNA or gDNA that made up the material.

The CDR3 is 14 amino acids. Germline V CDR1 and CDR2: MNHEY, SMNVEV (reference sequence). V was pared by 6 bases and J by 4 bases, with 8 bases of the junction left unmatched. The assay was immunoSEQ multiplex PCR, and TCRdb's table has in-frame clones only and misses some. The sample yields under 45,000 clones, about 82% seen once. This receptor was obtained from a human donor in a cohort sampled during active COVID-19. The material sequenced was peripheral blood. J is TRBJ1-1 and V is TRBV27; 7 bases line up with TRBD1. CDR3 sequence: CASSDRERSTEAFF. Written as DNA, the CDR3 is TGTGCCAGCAGCGACAGGGAGAGGAGCACTGAAGCTTTCTTT.